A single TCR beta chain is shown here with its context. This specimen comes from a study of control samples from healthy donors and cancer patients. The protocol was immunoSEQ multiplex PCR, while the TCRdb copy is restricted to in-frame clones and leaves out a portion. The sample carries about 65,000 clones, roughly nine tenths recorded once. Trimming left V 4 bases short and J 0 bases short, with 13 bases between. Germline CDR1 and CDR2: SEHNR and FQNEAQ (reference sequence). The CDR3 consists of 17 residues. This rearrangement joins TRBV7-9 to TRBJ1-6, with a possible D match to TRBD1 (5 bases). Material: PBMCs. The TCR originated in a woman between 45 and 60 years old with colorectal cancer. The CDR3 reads CASSSLGGSSYNSPLHF. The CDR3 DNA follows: TGTGCCAGCAGCTCGCTGGGGGGGAGCTCCTATAATTCACCCCTCCACTTT.